This TCR beta chain stems from a study of blood T cell repertoires in COVID-19. The overall study: The United States, Italy and Spain provided the acute and convalescent COVID-19 samples. T cells, B-cell-depleted T cells, or PBMCs supplied cDNA or gDNA.

The trim removed 4 bases at V and 1 base at J, leaving 4 bases unmatched. In germline, CDR1 is SGHDT, CDR2 YYEEEE. The CDR3 extends over 14 amino acids. Original processing notes: From reference gene primer amplification, estimates of nucleated cell counts were derived. The repertoire was sequenced with immunoSEQ multiplex PCR; TCRdb's copy has only in-frame clones and lacks some. D and trimming were read from the DNA, whereas the V and J calls and clone size are those reported in that table. This sample has under 60,000 clones, with about four fifths found just once. Source material: peripheral blood. The chain joins TRBV5-6 to TRBJ1-1, with 7 bases aligning to TRBD1. This sequence was found in a man in his 60s with acute or convalescent COVID-19. The DNA of the CDR3 is TGTGCCAGCAGCCCAAGACAGGGGAACACTGAAGCTTTCTTT. This codes for CASSPRQGNTEAFF. Using reference TRBV5-6 and TRBJ1-1 for the parts outside the CDR3, the full variable domain is DAGVTQSPTHLIKTRGQQVTLRCSPKSGHDTVSWYQQALGQGPQFIFQYYEEEERQRGNFPDRFSGHQFPNYSSELNVNALLLGDSALYLCASSPRQGNTEAFFGQGTRLTVV.